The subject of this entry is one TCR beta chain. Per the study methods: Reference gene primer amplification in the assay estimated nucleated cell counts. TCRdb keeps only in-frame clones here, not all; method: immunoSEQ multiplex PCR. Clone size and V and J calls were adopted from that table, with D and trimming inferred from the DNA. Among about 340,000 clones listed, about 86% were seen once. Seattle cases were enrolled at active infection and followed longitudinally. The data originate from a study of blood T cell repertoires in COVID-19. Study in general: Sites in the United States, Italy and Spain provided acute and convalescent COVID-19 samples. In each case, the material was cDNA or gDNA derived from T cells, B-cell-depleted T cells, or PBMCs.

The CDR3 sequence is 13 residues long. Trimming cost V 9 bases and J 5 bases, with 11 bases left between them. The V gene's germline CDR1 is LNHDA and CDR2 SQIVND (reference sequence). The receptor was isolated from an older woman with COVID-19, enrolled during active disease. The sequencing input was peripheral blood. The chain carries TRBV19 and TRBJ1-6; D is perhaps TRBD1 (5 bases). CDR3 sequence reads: CASSTGDNSPLHF. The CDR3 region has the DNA TGTGCCAGCTCTACAGGTGATAATTCACCCCTCCACTTT. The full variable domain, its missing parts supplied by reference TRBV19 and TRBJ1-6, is DGGITQSPKYLFRKEGQNVTLSCEQNLNHDAMYWYRQDPGQGLRLIYYSQIVNDFQKGDIAEGYSVSREKKESFPLTVTSAQKNPTAFYLCASSTGDNSPLHFGNGTRLTVT.